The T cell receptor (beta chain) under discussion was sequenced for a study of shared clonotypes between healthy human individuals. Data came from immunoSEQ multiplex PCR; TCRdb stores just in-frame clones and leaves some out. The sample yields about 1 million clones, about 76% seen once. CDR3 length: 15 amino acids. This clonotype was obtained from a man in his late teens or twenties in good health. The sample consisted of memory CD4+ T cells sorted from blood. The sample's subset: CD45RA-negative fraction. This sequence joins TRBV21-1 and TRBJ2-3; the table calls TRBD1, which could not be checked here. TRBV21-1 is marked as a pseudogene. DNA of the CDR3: TGTGCCAGCTCTCCCCCGGGACAGGGCACAGATACGCAGTATTTT. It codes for CASSPPGQGTDTQYF.